A selection of T cell receptor beta chains follows, all from one sample in a study of T cells after yellow fever vaccination. TCRdb re-derived calls from the 5' RACE reads in MiXCR, one entry per CDR3 protein. The data show more than 300,000 distinct CDR3 sequences, around 7% seen once. The sequencing used PBMCs, collected approximately 40 days after the first yellow fever vaccination. The receptors here all came from a man aged 18 to 30 who received the YFV17D yellow fever vaccine. CDR3s include the opening cysteine and the closing phenylalanine or tryptophan. Each record gives: D gene, clone size, V gene, J gene, CDR3 protein, CDR3 DNA. A D gene is named only where the DNA matches it firmly. Part of the rows lack a size; the others show once, few, many or a class for expanded clones.

d_gene: -
abundance: many
v_gene: TRBV7-2
j_gene: TRBJ2-3
CDR3aa: CASSVYRDTQYF
CDR3nt: TGTGCCAGCAGCGTCTATAGGGATACGCAGTATTTT

d_gene: TRBD2
abundance: -
v_gene: TRBV10-3
j_gene: TRBJ2-1
CDR3aa: CAINPGTSVNEQFF
CDR3nt: TGTGCCATTAACCCCGGGACTAGCGTCAATGAGCAGTTCTTC

d_gene: -
abundance: few
v_gene: TRBV24-1
j_gene: TRBJ2-6
CDR3aa: CATSEPYSGANVLTF
CDR3nt: TGTGCCACCAGTGAACCCTACTCCGGGGCCAACGTCCTGACTTTC

d_gene: TRBD2
abundance: -
v_gene: TRBV7-2
j_gene: TRBJ2-3
CDR3aa: CASSMDGGAGGDTQYF
CDR3nt: TGTGCCAGCAGCATGGACGGGGGCGCGGGGGGAGATACGCAGTATTTT

d_gene: TRBD2
abundance: -
v_gene: TRBV27
j_gene: TRBJ2-1
CDR3aa: CASSLSSGTSRGIGQFF
CDR3nt: TGTGCCAGCAGTTTATCCTCCGGGACTAGCAGGGGCATTGGGCAGTTCTTC

d_gene: TRBD1
abundance: -
v_gene: TRBV6-5
j_gene: TRBJ2-2
CDR3aa: CASSSPGQGSGELFF
CDR3nt: TGTGCCAGCAGTTCACCGGGACAGGGGAGCGGGGAGCTGTTTTTT

d_gene: -
abundance: few
v_gene: TRBV20-1
j_gene: TRBJ1-1
CDR3aa: CSAREGRWTGEAFF
CDR3nt: TGCAGTGCTAGAGAGGGCAGGTGGACCGGTGAAGCTTTCTTT

d_gene: TRBD1
abundance: few
v_gene: TRBV19
j_gene: TRBJ1-2
CDR3aa: CASRSTGGGYTF
CDR3nt: TGTGCCAGTAGGTCGACAGGGGGCGGATACACCTTC

d_gene: -
abundance: many
v_gene: TRBV24-1
j_gene: TRBJ2-5
CDR3aa: CATSEPAREETQYF
CDR3nt: TGTGCCACCAGTGAACCTGCCAGGGAGGAGACCCAGTACTTC

d_gene: -
abundance: -
v_gene: TRBV7-9
j_gene: TRBJ2-7
CDR3aa: CASSFRTASYEQYF
CDR3nt: TGTGCCAGCAGCTTTCGGACAGCTAGCTACGAGCAGTACTTC

d_gene: -
abundance: many
v_gene: TRBV4-1
j_gene: TRBJ2-1
CDR3aa: CASSQSGQAYNEQFF
CDR3nt: TGCGCCAGCAGCCAGAGCGGGCAGGCTTACAATGAGCAGTTCTTC

d_gene: -
abundance: -
v_gene: TRBV7-2
j_gene: TRBJ2-1
CDR3aa: CASSYRTTTPTNEQFF
CDR3nt: TGTGCCAGCAGCTACCGGACTACCACTCCTACAAATGAGCAGTTCTTC

d_gene: -
abundance: -
v_gene: TRBV4-1
j_gene: TRBJ2-7
CDR3aa: CASSQDVDTLSGYEQYF
CDR3nt: TGCGCCAGCAGCCAAGATGTGGACACACTATCAGGCTACGAGCAGTACTTC

d_gene: -
abundance: few
v_gene: TRBV27
j_gene: TRBJ2-1
CDR3aa: CASSLWSSYNEQFF
CDR3nt: TGTGCCAGCAGTTTGTGGAGCTCCTACAATGAGCAGTTCTTC

d_gene: -
abundance: once
v_gene: TRBV18
j_gene: TRBJ2-7
CDR3aa: CASSPRAATYEQYF
CDR3nt: TGTGCCAGCTCACCGCGAGCGGCAACCTACGAGCAGTACTTC

d_gene: -
abundance: -
v_gene: TRBV18
j_gene: TRBJ1-2
CDR3aa: CASSPSLDSNYGYTF
CDR3nt: TGTGCCAGCTCACCTTCCCTCGATTCTAACTATGGCTACACCTTC

d_gene: -
abundance: many
v_gene: TRBV3-2
j_gene: TRBJ2-1
CDR3aa: CASSQDIRETSEFYNEQFF
CDR3nt: TGTGCCAGCAGCCAAGATATCAGGGAGACTAGCGAGTTCTACAATGAGCAGTTCTTC

d_gene: -
abundance: many
v_gene: TRBV6-2/TRBV6-3
j_gene: TRBJ2-5
CDR3aa: CASKVGGAETQYF
CDR3nt: TGTGCCAGCAAAGTCGGGGGTGCAGAGACCCAGTACTTC

d_gene: -
abundance: few
v_gene: TRBV7-2
j_gene: TRBJ2-6
CDR3aa: CASSWLPDISGANVLTF
CDR3nt: TGTGCCAGCAGCTGGTTGCCAGACATCTCTGGGGCCAACGTCCTGACTTTC

d_gene: -
abundance: -
v_gene: TRBV6-5
j_gene: TRBJ2-3
CDR3aa: CASSYSETDTQYF
CDR3nt: TGTGCCAGCAGTTACTCGGAAACAGATACGCAGTATTTT

d_gene: -
abundance: few
v_gene: TRBV12-3/TRBV12-4
j_gene: TRBJ1-2
CDR3aa: CASSRDNLYGYTF
CDR3nt: TGTGCCAGCAGCCGGGACAACCTCTATGGCTACACCTTC

d_gene: -
abundance: many
v_gene: TRBV7-9
j_gene: TRBJ1-1
CDR3aa: CASILGGGRLINTEAFF
CDR3nt: TGTGCCAGCATCCTAGGGGGGGGGCGACTTATCAACACTGAAGCTTTCTTT

d_gene: -
abundance: -
v_gene: TRBV5-1
j_gene: TRBJ2-1
CDR3aa: CASSLWVVTNLNNEQFF
CDR3nt: TGCGCCAGCAGCTTGTGGGTGGTGACAAACTTAAACAATGAGCAGTTCTTC

d_gene: -
abundance: -
v_gene: TRBV12-3/TRBV12-4
j_gene: TRBJ2-2
CDR3aa: CASSPGGRAGELFF
CDR3nt: TGTGCCAGCAGCCCCGGAGGGCGGGCCGGGGAGCTGTTTTTT

d_gene: TRBD1
abundance: -
v_gene: TRBV6-5
j_gene: TRBJ1-2
CDR3aa: CASSYSDRPPYGYTF
CDR3nt: TGTGCCAGCAGTTACTCGGACAGGCCCCCCTATGGCTACACCTTC

d_gene: -
abundance: few
v_gene: TRBV12-3/TRBV12-4
j_gene: TRBJ1-6
CDR3aa: CASTPAGISPLHF
CDR3nt: TGTGCCAGCACTCCAGCCGGGATCTCACCCCTCCACTTT

d_gene: -
abundance: many
v_gene: TRBV7-2
j_gene: TRBJ1-2
CDR3aa: CASSSQSYGYTF
CDR3nt: TGTGCCAGCAGCTCACAGTCCTATGGCTACACCTTC

d_gene: -
abundance: few
v_gene: TRBV10-3
j_gene: TRBJ2-1
CDR3aa: CAISESSATEQFF
CDR3nt: TGTGCCATCAGTGAGTCGAGCGCTACTGAGCAGTTCTTC

d_gene: -
abundance: -
v_gene: TRBV5-1
j_gene: TRBJ1-1
CDR3aa: CASSLGQPMNTEAFF
CDR3nt: TGCGCCAGCAGCTTGGGACAGCCCATGAACACTGAAGCTTTCTTT

d_gene: -
abundance: few
v_gene: TRBV5-1
j_gene: TRBJ2-7
CDR3aa: CASSSGRNEQYF
CDR3nt: TGCGCCAGCAGCTCCGGCCGGAACGAGCAGTACTTC

d_gene: -
abundance: many
v_gene: TRBV10-2
j_gene: TRBJ1-2
CDR3aa: CASSESTRNYGYTF
CDR3nt: TGCGCCAGCAGTGAGTCGACTCGGAACTATGGCTACACCTTC

d_gene: -
abundance: -
v_gene: TRBV7-6
j_gene: TRBJ1-5
CDR3aa: CASSLQGQGQPQHF
CDR3nt: TGTGCCAGCAGCTTACAGGGGCAAGGTCAGCCCCAGCATTTT

d_gene: TRBD1
abundance: many
v_gene: TRBV7-2
j_gene: TRBJ2-7
CDR3aa: CASRGTLTGGSHYEQYF
CDR3nt: TGTGCCAGCAGAGGAACCCTGACAGGGGGCTCCCACTACGAGCAGTACTTC

d_gene: -
abundance: few
v_gene: TRBV29-1
j_gene: TRBJ1-5
CDR3aa: CSVVLDNQPQHF
CDR3nt: TGCAGCGTTGTGTTGGACAATCAGCCCCAGCATTTT

d_gene: TRBD1
abundance: few
v_gene: TRBV4-3
j_gene: TRBJ1-4
CDR3aa: CASSRDRVWEKLFF
CDR3nt: TGCGCCAGCAGCCGGGACAGAGTCTGGGAAAAACTGTTTTTT

d_gene: -
abundance: -
v_gene: TRBV20-1
j_gene: TRBJ2-1
CDR3aa: CSARAPGADQFF
CDR3nt: TGCAGTGCTAGAGCCCCCGGGGCGGACCAGTTCTTC

d_gene: -
abundance: -
v_gene: TRBV9
j_gene: TRBJ2-5
CDR3aa: CASSGAGPTYQETQYF
CDR3nt: TGTGCCAGCAGCGGTGCGGGGCCCACGTACCAAGAGACCCAGTACTTC

d_gene: -
abundance: -
v_gene: TRBV7-9
j_gene: TRBJ1-3
CDR3aa: CASSFGQIGNTIYF
CDR3nt: TGTGCCAGCAGCTTTGGACAGATTGGAAACACCATATATTTT

d_gene: -
abundance: -
v_gene: TRBV7-2
j_gene: TRBJ2-3
CDR3aa: CASSPTMETAVQYF
CDR3nt: TGTGCCAGCAGCCCTACGATGGAGACAGCCGTTCAGTATTTT

d_gene: TRBD2
abundance: few
v_gene: TRBV2
j_gene: TRBJ2-1
CDR3aa: CASSLGRGLKFF
CDR3nt: TGTGCCAGCAGCCTTGGGAGGGGTCTTAAGTTCTTC

d_gene: -
abundance: -
v_gene: TRBV5-1
j_gene: TRBJ2-5
CDR3aa: CASSSTGFRVQYF
CDR3nt: TGCGCCAGCAGCTCGACAGGATTTCGGGTCCAGTACTTC

d_gene: TRBD1
abundance: -
v_gene: TRBV4-1
j_gene: TRBJ2-5
CDR3aa: CASSQEGTGGETQYF
CDR3nt: TGCGCCAGCAGCCAAGAAGGGACAGGGGGAGAGACCCAGTACTTC